The rows below give T cell receptor beta chains drawn from one sample of a study of cytomegalovirus exposure and HLA in healthy donors. Clones were read by immunoSEQ multiplex PCR, and TCRdb kept only the in-frame ones, dropping some. This sample has approximately 240,000 clones, with just under 85% found just once. The sample comprised PBMCs. The receptor set was obtained from a woman aged 35 to 49 in good health and CMV-seronegative. The CDR3 runs from the conserved cysteine through the conserved F or W. The D gene is left open where the match is weak. The size field is filled for only some rows; it gives once, few, many or a size class.

V gene,J gene,clone size,D gene,CDR3 DNA,CDR3 protein
TRBV30,TRBJ2-2,NA,TRBD1,TGTGCCTGGAAACAGGGGAAGAACACCGGGGAGCTGTTTTTT,CAWKQGKNTGELFF
TRBV7-9,TRBJ1-2,NA,NA,TGTGCCAGCAGACGAGGGGACTCCTATGGCTACACCTTC,CASRRGDSYGYTF
TRBV27,TRBJ2-1,NA,TRBD2,TGTGCCAGCAGGGCATGGGGCGGGGGGGCCTCCAATGAGCAGTTCTTC,CASRAWGGGASNEQFF
TRBV7-3,TRBJ2-3,NA,TRBD2,TGTGCCAGCAGCTTAAATGGGTTGGGGGGGGCAGATACGCAGTATTTT,CASSLNGLGGADTQYF
TRBV27,TRBJ1-1,NA,TRBD1,TGTGCCAGCGGCCCGGACAGGGCGAACACTGAAGCTTTCTTT,CASGPDRANTEAFF
TRBV7-2,TRBJ2-7,NA,TRBD1,TGTGCCAGCAGCCCTCGACCCAGGGGACAGGGAAACTACGAGCAGTACTTC,CASSPRPRGQGNYEQYF
TRBV5-1,TRBJ2-5,NA,NA,TGCGCCAGCAGCCTCGGGGGGCCCCAAGAGACCCAGTACTTC,CASSLGGPQETQYF
TRBV6-5,TRBJ1-2,NA,TRBD1,TGTGCCAGCAGTCGACAGGGAGGAGGCTACACCTTC,CASSRQGGGYTF
TRBV2,TRBJ2-2,NA,TRBD1,TGTGCCAGCAGTGGTCGTTGGACAGGGAGCGCCTGGGCCGGGGAGCTGTTTTTT,CASSGRWTGSAWAGELFF
TRBV27,TRBJ1-5,NA,TRBD1,TGTGCCAGCAGTTTCCGAGGACAGGCCGGTCAGCCCCAGCATTTT,CASSFRGQAGQPQHF
TRBV29-1,TRBJ2-7,NA,TRBD1,TGCAGCGTTCGACAGGGTACCTACGAGCAGTACTTC,CSVRQGTYEQYF
TRBV5-8,TRBJ2-5,NA,NA,TGTGCCAGCAGCAACACCAAGACCCAGTACTTC,CASSNTKTQYF
TRBV14,TRBJ1-1,once,NA,TGTGCCAGCAGCCAATCCCTTAGCCTTATTGCTGAAGCTTTCTTT,CASSQSLSLIAEAFF
TRBV11-3,TRBJ2-2,NA,NA,TGTGCCAGCAGCTTAGAAGGGGTGAACACCGGGGAGCTGTTTTTT,CASSLEGVNTGELFF
TRBV18,TRBJ2-7,NA,TRBD2,TGTGCCAGCTCCCAACTCGCGGGGGGGCGTGAGCAGTACTTC,CASSQLAGGREQYF
TRBV7-6,TRBJ2-1,NA,TRBD1,TGTGCCAGCAGCTTAGTTACAGGGGCCAATGAGCAGTTCTTC,CASSLVTGANEQFF
TRBV28,TRBJ2-3,once,TRBD1,TGTGCCAGCAGTTTTCAGGGGGCGCGAGATACGCAGTATTTT,CASSFQGARDTQYF
TRBV5-3,TRBJ1-4,few,NA,TGTGCCAGAACATGGGGCGTACTGAATGAAAAACTGTTTTTT,CARTWGVLNEKLFF
TRBV5-1,TRBJ1-1,few,NA,TGCGCCAGCAGCTTGAGCCCTGATGTGAACACTGAAGCTTTCTTT,CASSLSPDVNTEAFF
TRBV6-6,TRBJ1-1,few,NA,TGTGCCAGCAGTTTTAACGACAGGAACACTGAAGCTTTCTTT,CASSFNDRNTEAFF
TRBV28,TRBJ1-6,NA,NA,TGTGCCAGCAGTCCCACTCCAAACTCCTATAATTCACCCCTCCACTTT,CASSPTPNSYNSPLHF
TRBV6-5,TRBJ1-1,NA,NA,TGTGCCAGCAGTTACGCCACAGGGCTGGTTGTTTTCTTT,CASSYATGLVVFF
TRBV10-3,TRBJ1-5,NA,NA,TGTGCCATCAGCGCTAGCGGAGGGAATCAGCCCCAGCATTTT,CAISASGGNQPQHF
TRBV11-3,TRBJ1-1,NA,NA,TGTGCCAGCAGACCGACAGGCTTCACTGAAGCTTTCTTT,CASRPTGFTEAFF
TRBV7-9,TRBJ1-4,NA,TRBD1,TGTGCCAGCAGTTCGGACAGGGATGGCGAAAAACTGTTTTTT,CASSSDRDGEKLFF
TRBV15,TRBJ2-5,NA,NA,TGTGCCACTGGGGACAGGACTAGTCCAGAGACCCAGTACTTC,CATGDRTSPETQYF
TRBV6-6,TRBJ2-2,NA,TRBD2,TGTGCCAGCAGGACGGGGGGCACCGGGGAGCTGTTTTTT,CASRTGGTGELFF
TRBV19,TRBJ2-2,once,NA,TGTGCCAGTAGGCTACCTTTAGGGGTGAACACCGGGGAGCTGTTTTTT,CASRLPLGVNTGELFF
TRBV18,TRBJ2-1,NA,TRBD1,TGTGCCAGCTCACCCGGGACAGGGCCTCCCTACAATGAGCAGTTCTTC,CASSPGTGPPYNEQFF
TRBV28,TRBJ1-3,NA,TRBD1,TGTGCCAGCAGTTTAATGGACAGGGCACCCTCCTCTGGAAACACCATATATTTT,CASSLMDRAPSSGNTIYF
TRBV5-6,TRBJ1-2,NA,NA,TGTGCCAGCAGCTTGTGGCAGGGAGGTGGCTACACCTTC,CASSLWQGGGYTF
TRBV7-9,TRBJ2-1,once,TRBD2,TGTGCCAGCAGCTTAGGGACTAGCGGGGGGTACAATGAGCAGTTCTTC,CASSLGTSGGYNEQFF
TRBV6-6,TRBJ1-6,NA,NA,TGTGCCAGCAGCCAAACTCGGGCCTATAATTCACCCCTCCACTTT,CASSQTRAYNSPLHF
TRBV29-1,TRBJ2-7,NA,TRBD1,TGCAGCGTGAGGACAGGTTCTTTCTACGAGCAGTACTTC,CSVRTGSFYEQYF
TRBV5-1,TRBJ1-3,few,NA,TGCGCCAGCAGTGGGGCAGGGCCTTTAGAGAACACCATATATTTT,CASSGAGPLENTIYF
TRBV27,TRBJ1-6,once,NA,TGTGCCAGCAGTCCCCGGGGGGGCCATTCACCCCTCCACTTT,CASSPRGGHSPLHF
TRBV2,TRBJ2-2,NA,TRBD1,TGTGCCAGCTCGGGACAGGCGAACACCGGGGAGCTGTTTTTT,CASSGQANTGELFF
TRBV2,TRBJ1-6,NA,NA,TGTGCCAGCAGTGGGGGGGATTCACCCCTCCACTTT,CASSGGDSPLHF
TRBV5-4,TRBJ2-7,few,NA,TGTGCCACCAGAACTTTTGGTCGTTCCTACGAGCAGTACTTC,CATRTFGRSYEQYF
TRBV13,TRBJ2-5,NA,NA,TGTGCCAGCAGCTGGGGCAGCCAAGAGACCCAGTACTTC,CASSWGSQETQYF
TRBV13,TRBJ2-7,once,NA,TGTGCCAGCAGCTTAGGAACAGCCGGCTACGAGCAGTACTTC,CASSLGTAGYEQYF
TRBV6-6,TRBJ1-1,once,NA,TGTGCCAGCAGCTTCTCGGACATAGGAGCTTTCTTT,CASSFSDIGAFF
TRBV7-9,TRBJ2-7,NA,NA,TGTGCCAGCAGCGGCCGGACAGTGAGCGAGCAGTACTTC,CASSGRTVSEQYF
TRBV7-8,TRBJ1-1,NA,NA,TGTGCCAGCACCCCCCCCGCGTCCGGGGCCTGGGGGGACACTGAAGCTTTCTTT,CASTPPASGAWGDTEAFF
TRBV19,TRBJ1-1,NA,NA,TGTGCCAGTAGTCCCAACAGGGTTGCGGCTGAAGCTTTCTTT,CASSPNRVAAEAFF
TRBV5-6,TRBJ1-2,NA,TRBD1,TGTGCCAGCAGCTTGGGACAGGGCCAATTCTTCTATGGCTACACCTTC,CASSLGQGQFFYGYTF
TRBV19,TRBJ1-5,few,TRBD1,TGTGCCAGTAGTATAACCTTTACAGGGGCGGGTCCTAGCAATCAGCCCCAGCATTTT,CASSITFTGAGPSNQPQHF
TRBV10-1,TRBJ2-7,NA,NA,TGCGCCAGCAGTGATCGGGTCTCCTACGAGCAGTACTTC,CASSDRVSYEQYF
TRBV7-6,TRBJ1-6,NA,NA,TGTGCCAGCAGCAAGGGGGGAGGGGCTGTTTATTCACCCCTCCACTTT,CASSKGGGAVYSPLHF
TRBV5-6,TRBJ1-6,few,TRBD1,TGTGCCAGCAGCTCAACAGGGGGTCTCAATTCACCCCTCCACTTT,CASSSTGGLNSPLHF
TRBV7-9,TRBJ2-6,few,NA,TGTGCCAGCAGGGGCCAGACGGAAAGCTCTGGGGCCAACGTCCTGACTTTC,CASRGQTESSGANVLTF
TRBV5-5,TRBJ1-5,NA,TRBD1,TGTGCCAGCAGCTTGGGGACAGGGATAAGCAATCAGCCCCAGCATTTT,CASSLGTGISNQPQHF
TRBV6-5,TRBJ1-2,NA,NA,TGTGCCAGCAGTTCAGGGGACGGGGCTGTCTATGGCTACACCTTC,CASSSGDGAVYGYTF
TRBV5-8,TRBJ1-1,NA,NA,TGTGCCAGCAGCTTATTCATGAACACTGAAGCTTTCTTT,CASSLFMNTEAFF